This T cell receptor (beta chain) stems from a study of blood T cells in healthy people across ages (dated by TCRdb to the mid-2010s). Background for the entire study: In model experiments, roughly one uniquely barcoded TCR beta cDNA molecule per two T cells was captured by template switching. Four age groups were formed from the donors: young (average around 15 years), middle-aged (roughly 38), aged (roughly 59) and long-lived (82). Donors of different ages were randomly distributed across sequencing lanes to avoid experimental bias. For two donors (one aged 18 to 30 and one aged 80 or older), the study analyzed two additional independent replicas of 1 million unique cDNA reads from the same blood draw. Using deep sequencing normalized with unique cDNA molecular identifiers, the study measured how TCR beta repertoire diversity changes with age.

The investigation overall reported the following: Estimates of total diversity based on one million sequenced T cells were considered lower bounds and underestimates. Bulk unsorted PBMC profiling prevented conclusive comparison of naive and antigen-experienced compartments. Observed TCR beta diversity per million T cells fell roughly linearly with age, and a significant reduction was already apparent by age around 44. The long-lived group showed more naive CD4+ T cells, fewer expanded clones and increased TCR diversity than the aged group, suggesting age selection. Donor CMV infection status was unknown, potentially confounding age-related changes in expanded clonotypes. There was a strong correlation between observed TCR beta diversity and the percentage of naive T cells measured by flow cytometry.

Via the germline V gene (reference sequence), CDR1 is LNHNV and CDR2 YYDKDF. The CDR3 covers 13 residues, taking in both the cysteine and the phenylalanine. The kept DNA is CDR3 alone, 39 bases in frame from the first base. V loses 1 base, J loses 4 bases, and the germline ends lie 5 bases apart. Library method: 5' RACE. The run used an Illumina HiSeq 2500. A second roughly 7 to 12 cycle PCR used a sample-barcoded 5' primer and a J-beta primer mix. A unique molecular identifier was introduced onto each TCR beta cDNA molecule by a template-switch 5' adaptor carrying 12 random nucleotides. Each sample yielded at least 2.5 million CDR3-containing paired-end reads. First-strand cDNA synthesis was performed from all RNA using the Mint cDNA synthesis kit, with priming by a TRBC-specific oligonucleotide. After uracil-DNA glycosylase treatment, a first 18-cycle PCR used universal primers M1SS and BC2_uni_R on all cDNA. The paper's data handling went like this. Normalization of each sample was performed by random selection of 1 million high-quality reads, each carrying a distinct molecular identifier. Instead of being binned into consensus sequences, reads with shared molecular identifiers were discarded. CDR3 identification, clonotype clustering and error correction used MiTCR with a Q25 quality threshold and the strictest error-elimination algorithm. A nonparametric unseen species model with Euler transformation was used to estimate lower-bound total TCR beta diversity. Clones were called with MiXCR by TCRdb after fastp trimmed the public reads at Q25, and only in-frame beta chains were retained. CDR3 protein duplicates are merged, each entry listing the most common genes and DNA. Here the V and J calls rest on TCRdb's processing, not on the authors' analysis. A total of 800,000 or so distinct CDR3 sequences appear in this sample, approximately 67% of them only once. About a quarter of the sample belongs to the ten largest clones.

With respect to this clonotype: The specificity of this receptor is unknown. No qualities accompany the bases; no much larger clone lies one base away.

The donors were roughly 39 Caucasian individuals from Russia, aged roughly 6 to 100 years, who were systemically healthy. Each donor gave 9 to 10 milliliters of peripheral blood, collected into EDTA-treated Vacutainer tubes. Ficoll-Paque density-gradient centrifugation was used to isolate PBMCs, with at least 6.5 million per sample. Total RNA was extracted from PBMCs with Trizol reagent, with at least 6 micrograms obtained per sample. Naive CD45RAhigh/CD27high T cell percentages were measured by flow cytometry on a PBMC aliquot from every donor. The chain employs TRBV15 and TRBJ1-5; no D segment can be confidently identified. This TCR was recovered from a man younger than 40 in good health. Sequenced: blood. The CDR3 reads CATSRAGNQPQHF. The sequence in DNA is TGTGCCACCAGCAGAGCTGGTAATCAGCCCCAGCATTTT.